The 30 T cell receptor beta chains below come from one sample, sequenced in a study of T cell repertoires in ileal Crohn's disease. Sequencing used immunoSEQ multiplex PCR; TCRdb keeps in-frame clones, though not all of them. The repertoire includes several thousand clones, 82% of them detected once, and approximately 12% sits in the top ten. Specimen: ileal tissue. These TCRs come from an adult with Crohn's disease.

This clone showed up just a few times. The chain links TRBV30 to TRBJ2-7, with D possibly matching TRBD1 (5 bases). CDR1 and CDR2 (germline): GTSNPN, SVGIG (reference sequence). The length of the CDR3 is 11 residues. Trimming shortened V by 3 bases and J by 3 bases, and 6 bases separated the two germline ends. This CDR3 is CAWRTDYEQYF. Written as DNA, the CDR3 is TGTGCCTGGAGGACAGACTACGAGCAGTACTTC.

This chain uses TRBV5-6 with TRBJ1-2; a possible D gene is TRBD1 (5 bases). Between the trimmed V and J ends, which lost 1 base and 4 bases, there was a span of 14 bases. CDR1 is SGHDT and CDR2 is YYEEEE in the germline V gene. The CDR3 runs 15 residues. Written as DNA, the CDR3 is TGTGCCAGCAGCTTGATAGGGGTTTTCGGCTATGGCTACACCTTC. It translates to CASSLIGVFGYGYTF.

The sample holds a few counts of this clone. V and J are TRBV10-2 and TRBJ1-1; the D is unclear. Trimming stripped 4 bases from V and 4 bases from J, with 13 bases between. The CDR3 runs 14 residues. Germline loops: CDR1 WSHSY, CDR2 SAAADI. In DNA form, the CDR3 reads TGCGCCAGCAGTGGCCGAGAACGGGGCACTGAAGCTTTCTTT. This encodes CASSGRERGTEAFF.

The chain combines TRBV7-9 with TRBJ1-1, with TRBD1 matching over 9 bases. Looked up from germline, CDR1 is SEHNR and CDR2 is FQNEAQ (reference sequence). The CDR3 has 15 amino acids. Unmatched junction bases numbered 8, after V lost 6 bases and J lost 3 bases. CDR3 coding DNA: TGTGCCAGCAGGGAAGGACAGGGGAGTTACACTGAAGCTTTCTTT. Translating gives CASREGQGSYTEAFF. The full variable domain, completed using reference TRBV7-9 and TRBJ1-1, is DTGVSQNPRHKITKRGQNVTFRCDPISEHNRLYWYRQTLGQGPEFLTYFQNEAQLEKSRLLSDRFSAERPKGSFSTLEIQRTEQGDSAMYLCASREGQGSYTEAFFGQGTRLTVV.

The V call is TRBV30, the J call TRBJ1-4; TRBD1 is a possible D gene (5 bases). The CDR3 is made up of 16 amino acids. Per the germline V gene, CDR1 is GTSNPN and CDR2 is SVGIG (reference sequence). Trimming took off 0 bases at V and 6 bases at J, with 17 bases between the two ends. The CDR3 DNA reads as TGTGCCTGGAGTGTAAAGGGTCCGGGGGTTGATGAAAAACTGTTTTTT. It codes for CAWSVKGPGVDEKLFF.

This sequence joins TRBV14 and TRBJ2-7; the D is unclear. Germline V gene data show CDR1 as SGHDN and CDR2 as FVKESK. The CDR3 covers 15 residues. V lost 4 bases and J 2 bases, leaving 15 bases between the germline ends. CDR3 residues: CASSPRSLFTYEQYF. Written as DNA, the CDR3 is TGTGCCAGCAGCCCTAGATCCCTCTTTACCTACGAGCAGTACTTC. Looking up the rest from reference TRBV14 and TRBJ2-7 gives the full variable domain: EAGVTQFPSHSVIEKGQTVTLRCDPISGHDNLYWYRRVMGKEIKFLLHFVKESKQDESGMPNNRFLAERTGGTYSTLKVQPAELEDSGVYFCASSPRSLFTYEQYFGPGTRLTVT.

J is TRBJ2-2 and V is TRBV9, with 11 bases lining up with TRBD2. Germline CDR1 reads SGDLS; CDR2 reads YYNGEE. V dropped 4 bases and J dropped 4; count of bases not matched to a gene: 12. This CDR3 is built from 18 residues. CDR3 in DNA: TGTGCCAGCAGCCCCGGGATAGCGGGGGGGCCGGGCACCGGGGAGCTGTTTTTT. It codes for CASSPGIAGGPGTGELFF.

J is TRBJ1-2 and V is TRBV25-1, with TRBD1 matching 8 bases. V dropped 6 bases and J dropped 5; count of bases not matched to a gene: 8. This CDR3 is 14 amino acids long. The germline V gene has CDR1 MGHDK and CDR2 SYGVNS. The CDR3 here is CASSRTGREYGYTF. The DNA for the CDR3 is TGTGCCAGCAGCAGGACAGGGAGGGAGTATGGCTACACCTTC.

The chain joins TRBV30 to TRBJ2-7; 9 nucleotides match TRBD2. V gave up 6 bases and J gave up 5 bases; unmatched junction bases: 5. Germline CDR1 is GTSNPN and CDR2 is SVGIG (reference sequence). The CDR3 length is 12 residues. DNA of the CDR3: TGTGCCTGCTGCGGGGGGGCCCACGAGCAGTACTTC. It yields the protein CACCGGAHEQYF.

The chain employs TRBV6-4 and TRBJ2-2, with 10 bases that match TRBD1. Germline assignment: CDR1 MRHNA and CDR2 SNTAGT. The junction had 2 bases not matched to a gene; V was cut back by 4 bases and J by 3 bases. The CDR3 runs to 15 residues. The CDR3: CASSGDRGDTGELFF. The CDR3 DNA reads TGTGCCAGCAGTGGGGACAGGGGTGACACCGGGGAGCTGTTTTTT.

The genes are TRBV29-1 and TRBJ2-7, with TRBD1 identical over 7 bases. The J segment lost 5 bases and the V segment lost 5 bases, leaving 3 bases of the junction unmatched. There are 11 residues in the CDR3. Germline V gene lookup returns CDR1 SQVTM and CDR2 ANQGSEA. CDR3 residues: CSVFDRDEQYF. The CDR3 coding sequence is TGCAGCGTTTTCGACAGGGACGAGCAGTACTTC.

V gene TRBV11-2 combines with J gene TRBJ2-2; possible D gene TRBD1, 5 bases. Germline V CDR1 and CDR2: SGHAT, FQNNGV. The V and J ends lost 2 bases and 3 bases respectively, with 7 bases between them. The CDR3 extends over 14 amino acids. The DNA for the CDR3 is TGTGCCAGCAGCTTATTGACAGACACCGGGGAGCTGTTTTTT. As protein: CASSLLTDTGELFF.

The chain combines TRBV27 with TRBJ1-4; TRBD1 might be the D (5 bases). Germline V gene lookup returns CDR1 MNHEY and CDR2 SMNVEV (reference sequence). There are 16 residues in the CDR3. Trimming left V 5 bases short and J 6 bases short, with 19 bases between. The CDR3 sequence: CASSITSGGVYEKLFF. The DNA for the CDR3 is TGTGCCAGCAGTATAACCTCGGGGGGGGTCTATGAAAAACTGTTTTTT.

V gene TRBV6-1 combines with J gene TRBJ2-3; D is ambiguous. Trimming cost V 2 bases and J 0 bases, with 9 bases left between them. CDR3 length: 15 amino acids. From germline, CDR1 is MNHNS and CDR2 SASEGT. This chain's CDR3 is CASSEYEESTDTQYF. The CDR3 DNA reads as TGTGCCAGCAGTGAATATGAGGAAAGCACAGATACGCAGTATTTT.

This clone showed up just a few times. The genes are TRBV29-1 and TRBJ2-3; 7 nucleotides align to TRBD2. The germline gives CDR1 SQVTM, CDR2 ANQGSEA. CDR3 length: 13 residues. With 6 bases clipped from V and 4 bases from J, the junction kept 7 bases outside the gene matches. Written as DNA, the CDR3 is TGCAGCGTGACCGTGGCGGGAGCAGATACGCAGTATTTT. Translating it yields CSVTVAGADTQYF.

The genes are TRBV30 and TRBJ1-4; D may be TRBD1 (6 bases). CDR3 length: 15 amino acids. V lost 0 bases and J 7 bases, leaving 15 bases between the germline ends. Looked up from germline, CDR1 is GTSNPN and CDR2 is SVGIG (reference sequence). The chain's CDR3 is CAWSVSRGAREKLFF. The DNA of the CDR3 is TGTGCCTGGAGTGTCTCGCGGGGGGCCCGTGAAAAACTGTTTTTT.

This chain connects TRBV20-1 to TRBJ2-7; no firm D call. The CDR3 totals 11 residues. Between the trimmed V and J ends, which lost 3 bases and 4 bases, there was a span of 7 bases. Germline-derived CDR1 and CDR2 are DFQATT and SNEGSKA (reference sequence). This CDR3 reads CSASPLYEQYF. The CDR3 DNA follows: TGCAGTGCTAGCCCCTTATACGAGCAGTACTTC.

Only a few counts were recorded for this clone. The CDR3 is CASSLRGRANTEAFF. The CDR3 DNA sequence: TGTGCCAGCAGTTTAAGGGGGCGCGCAAACACTGAAGCTTTCTTT. The chain carries TRBV28 and TRBJ1-1; 7 nucleotides agree with TRBD1. Unmatched junction bases numbered 5, after V lost 2 bases and J lost 2 bases. The V gene's germline CDR1 is MDHEN and CDR2 SYDVKM. CDR3 length: 15 residues.

CDR3 DNA sequence: TGTGCCAGTATGAAGGATTGGGGCCAGACACAAGCTTTCTTT. This codes for CASMKDWGQTQAFF. The chain uses TRBV19 and TRBJ1-1; TRBD1 might be the D (5 bases). Per germline, CDR1 LNHDA and CDR2 SQIVND (reference sequence). V was cut by 7 bases and J by 9 bases, with 21 bases left in between. The CDR3 covers 14 residues. The whole variable domain, remainder taken from reference TRBV19 and TRBJ1-1, is DGGITQSPKYLFRKEGQNVTLSCEQNLNHDAMYWYRQDPGQGLRLIYYSQIVNDFQKGDIAEGYSVSREKKESFPLTVTSAQKNPTAFYLCASMKDWGQTQAFFGQGTRLTVV.

This chain joins TRBV19 and TRBJ2-5; TRBD2 agrees at 7 bases. The CDR3 runs to 16 residues. After removal of 5 bases from V and 1 base from J, the junction contained 10 bases not matched to a gene. The germline V gene has CDR1 LNHDA and CDR2 SQIVND (reference sequence). CDR3 DNA: TGTGCCAGTAGTCCTACCCTAGCGGTGGGCCAAGAGACCCAGTACTTC. It codes for CASSPTLAVGQETQYF.

Only a few counts were recorded for this clone. The V call is TRBV6-6, the J call TRBJ1-1; TRBD1 agrees at 8 bases. V was clipped by 2 bases and J by 11 bases; unmatched bases: 16. Germline V CDR1 and CDR2: MNHNY, SVGAGI (reference sequence). The CDR3 loop spans 16 amino acids. CDR3: CASSYDKDRGRFNAFF. Written as DNA, the CDR3 is TGTGCCAGCAGTTACGATAAAGACAGGGGTCGTTTTAACGCTTTCTTT.

This chain links TRBV7-9 with TRBJ2-5; 8 bases are a match to TRBD1. Germline V gene data show CDR1 as SEHNR and CDR2 as FQNEAQ (reference sequence). V lost 1 base and J lost 1; bases outside the gene matches: 5. The CDR3 has 16 amino acids. The CDR3 coding sequence is TGTGCCAGCAGCTTAGGACAGGGGTTGACCCAAGAGACCCAGTACTTC. Residues: CASSLGQGLTQETQYF.

This chain links TRBV5-8 with TRBJ2-3; tentatively, D is TRBD2 (6 bases). Germline CDR1 and CDR2: SGHTS and YDEGEE. V was clipped by 4 bases and J by 0 bases, with 18 bases between them. The CDR3 has 17 amino acids. This CDR3 is CASSPDQLASSTDTQYF. Here the CDR3 DNA reads TGTGCCAGCAGCCCCGATCAGCTAGCGTCGAGCACAGATACGCAGTATTTT. Using reference TRBV5-8 and TRBJ2-3 for the parts outside the CDR3, the full variable domain is EAGVTQSPTHLIKTRGQQATLRCSPISGHTSVYWYQQALGLGLQFLLWYDEGEERNRGNFPPRFSGRQFPNYSSELNVNALELEDSALYLCASSPDQLASSTDTQYFGPGTRLTVL.

The chain is built from TRBV5-4 and TRBJ1-2, with D perhaps TRBD1 (6 bases). The CDR3 spans 14 residues. Per the germline V gene, CDR1 is SGHNT and CDR2 is YYREEE (reference sequence). V was clipped by 6 bases and J by 1 base, with 13 bases between them. CDR3: CASTLNRVNYGYTF. CDR3 in DNA: TGTGCCAGCACCCTGAACAGGGTTAACTATGGCTACACCTTC. Combining the CDR3 with reference TRBV5-4 and TRBJ1-2 gives the whole variable domain ETGVTQSPTHLIKTRGQQVTLRCSSQSGHNTVSWYQQALGQGPQFIFQYYREEENGRGNFPPRFSGLQFPNYSSELNVNALELDDSALYLCASTLNRVNYGYTFGSGTRLTVV.

The chain uses TRBV7-9 and TRBJ1-1; weak D call: TRBD1 (6 bases). The germline V and J ends were trimmed by 5 bases and 1 base, with 14 bases remaining between them. Per germline, CDR1 SEHNR and CDR2 FQNEAQ (reference sequence). The CDR3 has 15 amino acids. The CDR3 coding sequence is TGTGCCAGCAGCCCACCATCGGACAGGAACACTGAAGCTTTCTTT. It yields the protein CASSPPSDRNTEAFF.

The V and J genes are TRBV27 and TRBJ1-2, with D possibly matching TRBD1 (6 bases). Germline CDR1 is MNHEY and CDR2 is SMNVEV (reference sequence). V dropped 2 bases and J dropped 4 bases, with 17 bases sitting between them. This CDR3 comprises 16 residues. CDR3 sequence: CASSLSQRGIGYGYTF. CDR3 nucleotides: TGTGCCAGCAGTTTAAGTCAGAGGGGGATCGGCTATGGCTACACCTTC.

This clone was found a few times. The V and J genes are TRBV6-1 and TRBJ2-2; 9 positions agree with TRBD2. V dropped 3 bases and J dropped 5; count of bases not matched to a gene: 4. This CDR3 spans 15 amino acids. Germline V gene data show CDR1 as MNHNS and CDR2 as SASEGT. The CDR3 loop reads CASSEASGATGELFF. The CDR3 region has the DNA TGTGCCAGCAGTGAGGCTAGCGGGGCGACCGGGGAGCTGTTTTTT.

Only a few counts were recorded for this clone. This rearrangement joins TRBV2 to TRBJ2-3; 12 bases match TRBD2. Germline V CDR1 and CDR2: SNHLY, FYNNEI. The CDR3 loop spans 18 amino acids. Trimming at V came to 4 bases and at J to 2 bases, leaving 10 bases not matched to a gene. This CDR3 reads CASSGLAGASLLTDTQYF. As DNA, the CDR3 is TGTGCCAGCAGTGGACTAGCGGGGGCCAGCCTCCTCACAGATACGCAGTATTTT.

The chain has TRBV12-5 and TRBJ1-1; D call uncertain. Germline lookup yields CDR1 LGHNT and CDR2 FRNRAP. The CDR3 sequence is 13 residues long. Trimming took 0 bases from V and 10 from J, leaving 12 bases between them. The CDR3 here is CASGLVIESTAFF. The CDR3 nucleotides read TGTGCTAGTGGTTTGGTAATAGAGTCCACAGCTTTCTTT.

The J gene is TRBJ1-5, the V gene TRBV7-8; no clear D gene. CDR1 and CDR2 (germline): SGHVS, FQNEAQ. The CDR3 is 14 amino acids. V was clipped by 2 bases and J by 11 bases, with 16 bases between them. The CDR3 loop is CASSLSTQESAQHF. DNA for the CDR3: TGTGCCAGCAGCTTATCTACGCAGGAATCAGCCCAGCATTTT.